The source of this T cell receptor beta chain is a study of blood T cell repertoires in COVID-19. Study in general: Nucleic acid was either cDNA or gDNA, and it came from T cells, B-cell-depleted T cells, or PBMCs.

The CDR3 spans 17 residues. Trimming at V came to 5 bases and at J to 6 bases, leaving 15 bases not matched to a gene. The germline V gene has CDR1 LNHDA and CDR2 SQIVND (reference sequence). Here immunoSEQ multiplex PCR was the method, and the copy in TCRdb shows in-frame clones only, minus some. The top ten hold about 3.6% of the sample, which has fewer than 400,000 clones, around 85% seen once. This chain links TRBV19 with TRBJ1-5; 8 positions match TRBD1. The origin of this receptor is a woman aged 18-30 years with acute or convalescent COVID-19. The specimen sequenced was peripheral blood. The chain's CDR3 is CASSLSLGQGVGQPQHF. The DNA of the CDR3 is TGTGCCAGTAGTCTCTCCCTCGGACAGGGTGTCGGTCAGCCCCAGCATTTT.